This TCR beta chain stems from a study of blood T cell repertoires in COVID-19. Study-level background: The samples span acute and convalescent COVID-19 from the United States, Italy and Spain. T cells, B-cell-depleted T cells, or PBMCs supplied cDNA or gDNA.

Authors' analysis steps: Estimates of nucleated cell counts were drawn from the amplification of reference gene primers. The repertoire was sequenced with immunoSEQ multiplex PCR; TCRdb's copy has only in-frame clones and lacks some. D and trimming were read from the DNA, whereas the V and J calls and clone size are those reported in that table. The sample carries about 76,000 clones, under 95% recorded once. This CDR3 is built from 15 residues. The germline V and J ends were trimmed by 0 bases and 5 bases, with 13 bases remaining between them. Looked up from germline, CDR1 is LGHNA and CDR2 is YSLEER.

The chain combines TRBV4-3 with TRBJ1-2; D may be TRBD1 (6 bases). Sequenced material: peripheral blood. This sequence originates from a human donor in a cohort sampled during active COVID-19. The CDR3 reads CASSQEPRGGYGYTF. The CDR3 bases are TGCGCCAGCAGCCAAGAGCCCAGGGGAGGGTATGGCTACACCTTC.